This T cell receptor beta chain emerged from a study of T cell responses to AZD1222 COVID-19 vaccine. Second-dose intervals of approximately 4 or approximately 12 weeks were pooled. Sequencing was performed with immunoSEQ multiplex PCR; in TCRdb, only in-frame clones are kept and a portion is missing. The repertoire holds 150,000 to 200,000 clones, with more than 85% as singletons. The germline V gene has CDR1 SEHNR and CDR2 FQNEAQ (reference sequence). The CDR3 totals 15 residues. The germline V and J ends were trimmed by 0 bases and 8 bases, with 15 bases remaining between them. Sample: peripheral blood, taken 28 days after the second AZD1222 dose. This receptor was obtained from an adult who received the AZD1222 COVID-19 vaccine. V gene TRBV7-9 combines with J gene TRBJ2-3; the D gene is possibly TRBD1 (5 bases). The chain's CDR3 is CASSLASKGVSTQYF. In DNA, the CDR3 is TGTGCCAGCAGCTTAGCGTCTAAAGGGGTCTCTACGCAGTATTTT.